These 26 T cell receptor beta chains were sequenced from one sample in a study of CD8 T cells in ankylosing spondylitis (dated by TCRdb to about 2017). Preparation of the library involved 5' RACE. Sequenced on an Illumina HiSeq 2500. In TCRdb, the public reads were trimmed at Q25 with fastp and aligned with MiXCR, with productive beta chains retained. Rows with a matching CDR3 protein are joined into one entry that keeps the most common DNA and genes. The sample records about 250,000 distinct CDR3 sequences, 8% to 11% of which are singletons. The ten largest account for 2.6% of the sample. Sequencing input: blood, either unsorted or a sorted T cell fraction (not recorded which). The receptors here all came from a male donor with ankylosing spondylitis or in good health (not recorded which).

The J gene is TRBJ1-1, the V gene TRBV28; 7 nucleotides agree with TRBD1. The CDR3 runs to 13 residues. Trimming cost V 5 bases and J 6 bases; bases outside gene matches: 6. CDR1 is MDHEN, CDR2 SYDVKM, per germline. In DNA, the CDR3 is TGTGCCAGCAGTATTTCAGGGGGGCCTGAAGCTTTCTTT. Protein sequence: CASSISGGPEAFF.

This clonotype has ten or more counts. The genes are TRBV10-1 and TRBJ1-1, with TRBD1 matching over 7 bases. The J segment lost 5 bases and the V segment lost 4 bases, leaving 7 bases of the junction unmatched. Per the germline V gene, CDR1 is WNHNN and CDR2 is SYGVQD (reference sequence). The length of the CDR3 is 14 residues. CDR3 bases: TGCGCCAGCAGTGCGGGACAGTTGTGGACTGAAGCTTTCTTT. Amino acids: CASSAGQLWTEAFF.

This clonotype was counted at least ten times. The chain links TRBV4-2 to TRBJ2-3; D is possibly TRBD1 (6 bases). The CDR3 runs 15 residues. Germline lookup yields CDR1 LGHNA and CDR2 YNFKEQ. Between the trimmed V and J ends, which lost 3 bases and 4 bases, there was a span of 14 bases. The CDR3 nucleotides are TGTGCCAGCAGCCACCTCCTTGCAGGGGCAGATACGCAGTATTTT. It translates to CASSHLLAGADTQYF.

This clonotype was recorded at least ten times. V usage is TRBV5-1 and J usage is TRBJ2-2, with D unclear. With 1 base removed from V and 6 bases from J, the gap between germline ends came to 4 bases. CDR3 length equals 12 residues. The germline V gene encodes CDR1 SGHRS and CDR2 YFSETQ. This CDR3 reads CASSLTAGELFF. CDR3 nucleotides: TGCGCCAGCAGCTTGACCGCCGGGGAGCTGTTTTTT.

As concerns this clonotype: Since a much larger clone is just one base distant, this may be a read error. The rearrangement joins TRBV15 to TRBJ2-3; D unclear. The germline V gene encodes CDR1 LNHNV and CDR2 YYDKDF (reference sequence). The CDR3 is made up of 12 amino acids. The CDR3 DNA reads TGTGCGACCACCGCTAGTGCAGATACGCAGTATTTT. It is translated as CATTASADTQYF.

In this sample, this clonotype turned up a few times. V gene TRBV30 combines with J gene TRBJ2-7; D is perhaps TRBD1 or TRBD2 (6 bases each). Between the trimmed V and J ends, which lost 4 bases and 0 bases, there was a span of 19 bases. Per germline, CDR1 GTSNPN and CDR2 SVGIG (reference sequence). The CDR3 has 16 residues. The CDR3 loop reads CAWTGGRERPSYEQYF. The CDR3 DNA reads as TGTGCCTGGACCGGGGGCAGGGAGCGGCCCTCCTACGAGCAGTACTTC.

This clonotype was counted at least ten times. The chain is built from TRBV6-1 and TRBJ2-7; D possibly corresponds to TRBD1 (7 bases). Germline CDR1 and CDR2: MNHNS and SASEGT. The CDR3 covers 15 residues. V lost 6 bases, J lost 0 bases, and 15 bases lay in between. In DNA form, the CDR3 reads TGTGCCAGCAGCAGGGGGGTAGCGGTCTCCTACGAGCAGTACTTC. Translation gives CASSRGVAVSYEQYF.

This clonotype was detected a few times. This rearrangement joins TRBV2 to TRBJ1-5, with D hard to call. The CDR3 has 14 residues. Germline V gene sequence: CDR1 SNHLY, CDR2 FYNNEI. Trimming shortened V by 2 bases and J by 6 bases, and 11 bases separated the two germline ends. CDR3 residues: CASSERRTGQPQHF. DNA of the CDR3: TGTGCCAGCAGTGAACGGCGGACGGGTCAGCCCCAGCATTTT. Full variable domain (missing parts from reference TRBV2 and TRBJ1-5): EPEVTQTPSHQVTQMGQEVILRCVPISNHLYFYWYRQILGQKVEFLVSFYNNEISEKSEIFDDQFSVERPDGSNFTLKIRSTKLEDSAMYFCASSERRTGQPQHFGDGTRLSIL.

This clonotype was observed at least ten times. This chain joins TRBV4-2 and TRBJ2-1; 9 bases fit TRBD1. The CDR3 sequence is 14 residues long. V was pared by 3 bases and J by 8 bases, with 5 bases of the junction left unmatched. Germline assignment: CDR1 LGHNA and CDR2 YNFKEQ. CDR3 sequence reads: CASSQPGQGYEQFF. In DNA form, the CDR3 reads TGTGCCAGCAGCCAGCCGGGACAGGGCTATGAGCAGTTCTTC.

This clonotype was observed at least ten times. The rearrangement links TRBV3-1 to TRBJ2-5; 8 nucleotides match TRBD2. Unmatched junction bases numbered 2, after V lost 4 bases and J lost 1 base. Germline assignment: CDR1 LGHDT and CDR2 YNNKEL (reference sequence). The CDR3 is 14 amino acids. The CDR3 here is CASSRGTSQETQYF. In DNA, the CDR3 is TGTGCCAGCAGCCGGGGGACTAGCCAAGAGACCCAGTACTTC.

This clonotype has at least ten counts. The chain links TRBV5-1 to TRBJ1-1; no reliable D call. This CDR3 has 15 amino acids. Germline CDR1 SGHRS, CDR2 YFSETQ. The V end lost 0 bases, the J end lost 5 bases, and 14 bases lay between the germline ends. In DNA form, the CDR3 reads TGCGCCAGCAGCTTGGGAGCTTCGGGGTTGACTGAAGCTTTCTTT. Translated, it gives CASSLGASGLTEAFF.

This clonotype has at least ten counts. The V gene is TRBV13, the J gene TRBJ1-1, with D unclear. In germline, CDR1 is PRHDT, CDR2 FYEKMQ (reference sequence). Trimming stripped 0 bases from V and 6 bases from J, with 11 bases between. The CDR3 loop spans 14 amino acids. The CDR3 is CASSLGGSSAEAFF. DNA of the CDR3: TGTGCCAGCAGCTTAGGCGGGTCGAGCGCTGAAGCTTTCTTT.

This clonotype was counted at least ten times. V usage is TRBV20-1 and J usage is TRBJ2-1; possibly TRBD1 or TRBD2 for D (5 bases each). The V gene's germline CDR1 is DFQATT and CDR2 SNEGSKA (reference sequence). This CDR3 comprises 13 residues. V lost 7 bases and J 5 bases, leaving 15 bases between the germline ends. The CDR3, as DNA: TGCAGTGTCCCGGGACGGGTGGACAATGAGCAGTTCTTC. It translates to CSVPGRVDNEQFF.

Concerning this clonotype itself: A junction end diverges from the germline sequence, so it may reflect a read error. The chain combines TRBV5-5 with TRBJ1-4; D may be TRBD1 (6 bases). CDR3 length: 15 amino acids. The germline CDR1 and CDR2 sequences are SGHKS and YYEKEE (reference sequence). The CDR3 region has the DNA TGTGCCAGCAGCTTGACCGGGACAACAAATGAAAAACTGTTTTTT. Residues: CASSLTGTTNEKLFF.

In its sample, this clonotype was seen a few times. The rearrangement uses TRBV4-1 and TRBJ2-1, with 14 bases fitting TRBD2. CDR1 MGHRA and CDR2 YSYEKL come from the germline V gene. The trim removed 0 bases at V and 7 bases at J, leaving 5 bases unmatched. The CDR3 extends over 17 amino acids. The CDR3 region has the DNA TGCGCCAGCAGCCAAGATCCGGGACTAGCGGGAGTTAATGAGCAGTTCTTC. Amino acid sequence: CASSQDPGLAGVNEQFF.

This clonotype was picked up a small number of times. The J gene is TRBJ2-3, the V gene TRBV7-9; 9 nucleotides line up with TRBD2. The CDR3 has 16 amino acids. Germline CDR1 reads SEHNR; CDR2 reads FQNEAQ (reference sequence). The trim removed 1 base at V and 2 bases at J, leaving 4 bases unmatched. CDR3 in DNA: TGTGCCAGCAGCTTAGTAGTAGCGGGGGACACAGATACGCAGTATTTT. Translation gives CASSLVVAGDTDTQYF.

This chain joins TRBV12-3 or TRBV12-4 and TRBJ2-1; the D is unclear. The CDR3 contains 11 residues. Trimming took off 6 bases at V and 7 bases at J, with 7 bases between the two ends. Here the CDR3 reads CASSIRNEQFF. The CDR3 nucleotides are TGTGCCAGCAGCATACGGAATGAGCAGTTCTTC.

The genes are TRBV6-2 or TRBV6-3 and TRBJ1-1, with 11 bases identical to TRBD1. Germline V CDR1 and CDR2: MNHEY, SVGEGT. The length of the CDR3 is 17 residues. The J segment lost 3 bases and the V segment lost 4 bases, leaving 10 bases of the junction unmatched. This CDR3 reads CASSSLGQGAPDTEAFF. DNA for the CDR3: TGTGCCAGCAGTTCCCTTGGACAGGGGGCTCCGGACACTGAAGCTTTCTTT.

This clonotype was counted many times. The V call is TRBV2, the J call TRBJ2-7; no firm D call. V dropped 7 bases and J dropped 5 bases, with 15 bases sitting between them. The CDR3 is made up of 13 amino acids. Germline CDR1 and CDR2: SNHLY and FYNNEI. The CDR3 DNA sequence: TGTGCCAGCACCCAATGGGTAGCCAACGAGCAGTACTTC. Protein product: CASTQWVANEQYF.

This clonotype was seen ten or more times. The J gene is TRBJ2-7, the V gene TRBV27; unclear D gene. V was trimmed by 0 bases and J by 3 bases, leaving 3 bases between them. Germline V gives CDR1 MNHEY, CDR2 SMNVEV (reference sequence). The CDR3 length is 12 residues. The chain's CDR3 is CASSLSGYEQYF. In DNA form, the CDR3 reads TGTGCCAGCAGTTTATCTGGCTACGAGCAGTACTTC.

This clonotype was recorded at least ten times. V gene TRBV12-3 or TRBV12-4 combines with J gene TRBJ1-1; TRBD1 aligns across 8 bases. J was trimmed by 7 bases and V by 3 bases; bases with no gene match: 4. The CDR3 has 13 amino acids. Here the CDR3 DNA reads TGTGCCAGCAGTTTGACAGGGGTCGGTGAAGCTTTCTTT. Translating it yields CASSLTGVGEAFF.

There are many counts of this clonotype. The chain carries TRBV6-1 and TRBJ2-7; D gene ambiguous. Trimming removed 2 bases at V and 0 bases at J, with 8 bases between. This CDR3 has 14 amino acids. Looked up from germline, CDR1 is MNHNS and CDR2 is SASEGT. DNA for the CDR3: TGTGCCAGCAGTGAACCAGGTAACTCCTACGAGCAGTACTTC. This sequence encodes CASSEPGNSYEQYF.

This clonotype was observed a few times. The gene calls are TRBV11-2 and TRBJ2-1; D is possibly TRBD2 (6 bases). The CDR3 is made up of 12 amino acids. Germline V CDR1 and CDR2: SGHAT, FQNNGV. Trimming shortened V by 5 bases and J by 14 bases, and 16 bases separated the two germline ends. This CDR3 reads CASSLQRTKEFF. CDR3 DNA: TGTGCCAGCAGCCTCCAGAGGACTAAGGAGTTCTTC.

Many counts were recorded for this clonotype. The CDR3 DNA reads TGCGCCAGCAGCTTGGGCGCAGGGAACACTGAAGCTTTCTTT. Translation gives CASSLGAGNTEAFF. V usage is TRBV5-1 and J usage is TRBJ1-1; D gene uncertain. The CDR3 consists of 14 residues. The V gene lost 0 bases and the J gene lost 1 base, with 7 bases spanning the gap. CDR1 and CDR2 (germline): SGHRS, YFSETQ.

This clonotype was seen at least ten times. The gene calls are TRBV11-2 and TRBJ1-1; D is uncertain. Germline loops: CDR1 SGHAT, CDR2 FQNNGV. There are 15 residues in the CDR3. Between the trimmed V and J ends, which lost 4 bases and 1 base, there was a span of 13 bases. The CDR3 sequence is CASSSSPRWNTEAFF. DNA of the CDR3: TGTGCCAGCAGCTCATCGCCACGGTGGAACACTGAAGCTTTCTTT.

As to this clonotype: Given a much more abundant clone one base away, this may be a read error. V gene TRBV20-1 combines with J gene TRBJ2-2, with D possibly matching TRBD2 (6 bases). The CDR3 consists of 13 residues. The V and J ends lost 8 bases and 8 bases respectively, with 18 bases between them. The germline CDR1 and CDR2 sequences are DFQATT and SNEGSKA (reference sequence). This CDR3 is CSTMHTAGGELFF. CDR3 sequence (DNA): TGCAGTACTATGCACACTGCGGGGGGGGAGCTGTTTTTT.